The rows below give T cell receptor beta chains drawn from one sample of a study of blood T cell repertoires in COVID-19. Profiling relied on immunoSEQ multiplex PCR, and the TCRdb table lists in-frame clones only, not all of them. The repertoire has under 250,000 clones, 70% to 90% of them found once; the top ten carry around 2.6%. Input material: peripheral blood. The receptor set was obtained from a woman in her seventies with active or convalescent COVID-19. The CDR3 runs from the conserved cysteine through the conserved F or W. The D gene is left open where the match is weak. The size field is filled for only some rows; it gives once, few, many or a size class.

few TRBJ2-1 NA TRBV29-1 CSVGGGPYNEQFF TGCAGCGTTGGAGGGGGACCTTACAATGAGCAGTTCTTC
NA TRBJ1-2 NA TRBV11-2 CASSNMQEARGYTF TGTGCCAGCAGTAATATGCAGGAGGCGCGGGGCTACACCTTC
NA TRBJ1-2 TRBD1 TRBV28 CASSLFGQGHHGYTF TGTGCCAGCAGTTTATTTGGACAGGGCCATCATGGCTACACCTTC
many TRBJ2-1 NA TRBV6-1 CASSVAEYNEQFF TGTGCCAGCAGTGTAGCGGAGTACAATGAGCAGTTCTTC
few TRBJ1-3 TRBD1 TRBV29-1 CSVGQGAGNTIYF TGCAGCGTCGGACAGGGCGCCGGAAACACCATATATTTT
NA TRBJ2-1 NA TRBV5-1 CASSSRQVSSYNEQFF TGCGCCAGCAGCTCCCGACAGGTCAGCTCCTACAATGAGCAGTTCTTC
NA TRBJ1-2 NA TRBV12-3/TRBV12-4 CASSFGRLYTF TGTGCCAGCAGTTTCGGTCGCCTCTACACCTTC
NA TRBJ2-3 NA TRBV27 CASSPVEASLSADTQYF TGTGCCAGCAGTCCAGTGGAGGCCTCCCTGTCCGCAGATACGCAGTATTTT
once TRBJ2-1 TRBD2 TRBV3-1/TRBV3-2 CASSLIASGTRYEQFF TGTGCCAGCAGCCTTATTGCTAGCGGGACGAGGTATGAGCAGTTCTTC
NA TRBJ2-3 NA TRBV5-4 CASRGNRGTDTQYF TGTGCCAGCAGAGGAAACCGCGGAACAGATACGCAGTATTTT
NA TRBJ2-7 NA TRBV5-1 CASSLVGGYEQYF TGCGCCAGCAGCTTGGTGGGGGGCTACGAGCAGTACTTC
NA TRBJ1-4 NA TRBV30 CAWRSGEGKLFF TGTGCCTGGAGATCAGGGGAGGGAAAACTGTTTTTT
NA TRBJ1-1 NA TRBV13 CASSLGRGAEAFF TGTGCCAGCAGCTTAGGCCGAGGCGCTGAAGCTTTCTTT
many TRBJ1-5 NA TRBV2 CASRREHQPQHF TGTGCCAGCAGGAGGGAGCATCAGCCCCAGCATTTT
NA TRBJ2-7 TRBD2 TRBV10-3 CAIGTSGSYEQYF TGTGCCATCGGGACTAGCGGTTCCTACGAGCAGTACTTC
NA TRBJ2-7 NA TRBV29-1 CSVESQGYEQYF TGCAGCGTTGAATCGCAGGGCTACGAGCAGTACTTC
NA TRBJ2-3 TRBD2 TRBV29-1 CSVDGTAGGPSTDTQYF TGCAGCGTTGACGGCACGGCGGGGGGGCCGAGTACAGATACGCAGTATTTT
NA TRBJ2-3 TRBD2 TRBV2 CASSVDRTSLSTDTQYF TGTGCCAGCAGTGTCGACCGGACTAGCTTAAGTACAGATACGCAGTATTTT
NA TRBJ2-2 TRBD1 TRBV11-2 CASSLRTGVTGELFF TGTGCCAGCAGCTTAAGGACAGGAGTCACCGGGGAGCTGTTTTTT
NA TRBJ1-5 NA TRBV28 CASIGAGVNQPQHF TGTGCCAGCATAGGGGCAGGGGTCAATCAGCCCCAGCATTTT
NA TRBJ2-4 NA TRBV4-2 CASSQGPAGNDIQYF TGTGCCAGCAGCCAAGGCCCCGCAGGGAACGACATTCAGTACTTC
NA TRBJ2-2 TRBD2 TRBV7-9 CASRWTSGRAGGELFF TGTGCCAGCAGATGGACTAGCGGGAGGGCCGGCGGGGAGCTGTTTTTT
few TRBJ2-1 NA TRBV10-3 CAISESEGGTGEQFF TGTGCCATCAGTGAGTCGGAGGGAGGAACAGGTGAGCAGTTCTTC
NA TRBJ1-5 NA TRBV28 CASGEPTGSGGQPQHF TGTGCCAGTGGAGAACCCACAGGTTCGGGAGGTCAGCCCCAGCATTTT
few TRBJ1-1 TRBD1 TRBV2 CASSDLGTANTEAFF TGTGCCAGCAGTGATTTAGGGACAGCGAACACTGAAGCTTTCTTT
NA TRBJ2-2 NA TRBV2 CASSERAWTGELFF TGTGCCAGCAGTGAAAGAGCGTGGACCGGGGAGCTGTTTTTT
NA TRBJ1-4 NA TRBV5-1 CASSLGLGGNEKLFF TGCGCCAGCAGCTTGGGACTGGGGGGGAATGAAAAACTGTTTTTT
NA TRBJ2-7 TRBD1 TRBV4-1 CASSLRDRVYEQYF TGCGCCAGCAGCCTAAGGGACAGGGTATACGAGCAGTACTTC
NA TRBJ2-3 NA TRBV6-5 CASTPPGWDTQYF TGTGCCAGCACCCCCCCGGGGTGGGATACGCAGTATTTT
NA TRBJ2-5 NA TRBV7-3 CASSQGSQETQYF TGTGCCAGCAGCCAGGGGTCACAAGAGACCCAGTACTTC
NA TRBJ1-2 NA TRBV29-1 CSVAGVEGYTF TGCAGCGTTGCCGGGGTCGAGGGCTACACCTTC
NA TRBJ2-7 TRBD1 TRBV18 CASSPGTGDLYEQYF TGTGCCAGCTCACCTGGGACAGGGGATCTCTACGAGCAGTACTTC
NA TRBJ2-3 TRBD1 TRBV7-2 CASSLAGGTGADTQYF TGTGCCAGCAGCTTAGCCGGGGGGACAGGGGCCGATACGCAGTATTTT
NA TRBJ1-4 TRBD1 TRBV3-1/TRBV3-2 CASSLDGGQGVGKLFF TGTGCCAGCAGTCTCGACGGGGGACAGGGTGTGGGAAAACTGTTTTTT
once TRBJ1-6 NA TRBV27 CASSVRGGNSPLHF TGTGCCAGCAGTGTAAGAGGTGGTAATTCACCCCTCCACTTT
NA TRBJ2-2 NA TRBV5-6 CASSHGQAGRTGELFF TGTGCCAGCAGCCACGGACAGGCGGGACGCACCGGGGAGCTGTTTTTT
once TRBJ2-7 NA TRBV11-2 CASSLRVGGSYEQYF TGTGCCAGCAGCTTACGTGTCGGGGGCTCCTACGAGCAGTACTTC
NA TRBJ1-2 NA TRBV9 CASSRGGLNSNYGYTF TGTGCCAGCAGCCGGGGTGGGCTAAACTCTAACTATGGCTACACCTTC
once TRBJ2-3 NA TRBV5-1 CASSLGQSTDTQYF TGCGCCAGCAGCTTGGGACAAAGCACAGATACGCAGTATTTT
NA TRBJ1-4 NA TRBV5-1 CASSLRGPNEKLFF TGCGCCAGCAGCCTGCGGGGTCCTAATGAAAAACTGTTTTTT
once TRBJ2-6 NA TRBV19 CASSIDRGNVLTF TGTGCCAGTAGTATAGACAGGGGCAACGTCCTGACTTTC
NA TRBJ2-7 NA TRBV7-9 CASSHDGGIYEQYF TGTGCCAGCAGCCACGATGGGGGGATCTACGAGCAGTACTTC